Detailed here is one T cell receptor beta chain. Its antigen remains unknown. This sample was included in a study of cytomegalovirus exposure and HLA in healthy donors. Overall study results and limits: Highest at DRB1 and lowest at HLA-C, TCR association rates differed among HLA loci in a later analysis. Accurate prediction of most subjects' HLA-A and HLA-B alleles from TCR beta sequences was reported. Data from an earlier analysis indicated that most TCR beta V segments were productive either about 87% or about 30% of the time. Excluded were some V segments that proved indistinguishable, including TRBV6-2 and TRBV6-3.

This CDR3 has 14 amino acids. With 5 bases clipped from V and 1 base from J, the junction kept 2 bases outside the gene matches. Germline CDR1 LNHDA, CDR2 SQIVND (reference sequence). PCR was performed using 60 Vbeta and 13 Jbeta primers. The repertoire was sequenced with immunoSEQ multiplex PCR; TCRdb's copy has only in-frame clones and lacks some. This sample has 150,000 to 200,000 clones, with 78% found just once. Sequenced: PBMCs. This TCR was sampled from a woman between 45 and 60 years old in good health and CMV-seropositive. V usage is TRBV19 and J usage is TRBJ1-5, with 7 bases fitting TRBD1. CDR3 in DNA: TGTGCCAGTAGTGTACAGGGGAGCAATCAGCCCCAGCATTTT. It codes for CASSVQGSNQPQHF.